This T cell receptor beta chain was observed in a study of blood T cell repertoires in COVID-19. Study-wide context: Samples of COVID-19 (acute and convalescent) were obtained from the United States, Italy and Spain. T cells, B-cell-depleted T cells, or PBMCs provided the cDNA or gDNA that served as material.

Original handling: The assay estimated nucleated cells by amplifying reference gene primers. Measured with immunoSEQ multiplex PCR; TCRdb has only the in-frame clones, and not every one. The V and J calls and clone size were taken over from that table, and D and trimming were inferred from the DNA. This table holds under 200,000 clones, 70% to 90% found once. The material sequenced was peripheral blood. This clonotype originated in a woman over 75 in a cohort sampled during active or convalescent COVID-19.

The CDR3 bases are TGTGCCAGCACCAGAGGAGGTACGGGCGGGACTGAAGCTTTCTTT. Residues: CASTRGGTGGTEAFF. V usage is TRBV2 and J usage is TRBJ1-1, with no clear D. V lost 7 bases and J 5 bases, leaving 20 bases between the germline ends. In germline, CDR1 is SNHLY, CDR2 FYNNEI. The CDR3 extends over 15 amino acids.